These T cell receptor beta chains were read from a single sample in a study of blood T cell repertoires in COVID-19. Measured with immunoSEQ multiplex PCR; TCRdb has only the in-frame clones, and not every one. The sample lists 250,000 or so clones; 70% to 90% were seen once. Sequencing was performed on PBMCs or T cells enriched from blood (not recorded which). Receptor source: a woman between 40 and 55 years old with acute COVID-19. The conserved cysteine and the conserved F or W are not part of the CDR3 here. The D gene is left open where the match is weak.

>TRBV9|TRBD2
ASSLAGTYNEQF
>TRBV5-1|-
ASSPQGSTEAF
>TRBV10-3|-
AISQGPSADGYT
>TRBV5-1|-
ASSLSESPQSPLH
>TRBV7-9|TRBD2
ASRRSGSSYNEQF
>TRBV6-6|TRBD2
ASSPLTSGGPLGGELF
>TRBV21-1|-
ATDRGRSINQPQH
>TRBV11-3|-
ASSPFAASTDTQY
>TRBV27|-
ASRSLAVGGNTEAF
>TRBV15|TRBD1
ATSPRTGMAYGYT
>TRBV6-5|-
ASRDPGGSYT
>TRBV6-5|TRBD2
ASRGRGDDTQY
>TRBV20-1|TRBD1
SASGTAAGGGKNQPQH
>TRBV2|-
ASSRAEGSGNTIY
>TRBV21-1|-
ASSKVPGYNDYGYT
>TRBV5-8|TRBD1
ASSLDRGKRNQPQH
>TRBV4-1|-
ASSQATGDYYGYT
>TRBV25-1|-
ASGRGGSYEQY
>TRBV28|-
ASRGAGGNTGELF
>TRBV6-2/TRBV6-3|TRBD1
ASSYGDRVNTEAF
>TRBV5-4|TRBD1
ASSRIRTGGTGELF
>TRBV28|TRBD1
ASTSGGSLNTQY
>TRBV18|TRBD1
ASSPRASQGGYEQY
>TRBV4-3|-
ASSRGGGYNEQF
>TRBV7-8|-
ASRLGTTDGHTIY
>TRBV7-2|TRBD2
ASSFGGRETQY
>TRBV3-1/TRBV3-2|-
ASSQPPGHNNSPLH
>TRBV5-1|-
ASSLASGYNEQF
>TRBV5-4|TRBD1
ASSLEGANTEAF
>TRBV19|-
ASSGTSSYNEQF
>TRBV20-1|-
SASPPPGGYGYT
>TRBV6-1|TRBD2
ASSEPDRLALRAYNEQF
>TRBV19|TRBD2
ASSSQGGLGEQF
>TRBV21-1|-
ASSKGTERGKTQY
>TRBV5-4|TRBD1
ASSLGTGPEGTQY